These 11 T cell receptor beta chains came from one sample sequenced in a study of cytomegalovirus exposure and HLA in healthy donors. PCR employed 60 Vbeta and 13 Jbeta primers. Some clones are missing from TCRdb's copy, which holds only in-frame ones; the method was immunoSEQ multiplex PCR. The data show roughly 97,000 clones, about 81% seen once. The source material was PBMCs. Source of these receptors: a man in his forties in good health and CMV-seropositive.

The rearrangement uses TRBV7-8 and TRBJ1-2, with a possible D match to TRBD1 (5 bases). Germline lookup yields CDR1 SGHVS and CDR2 FQNEAQ. V was shortened by 2 bases and J by 8 bases, with 12 bases between the two germline ends. This CDR3 is built from 13 residues. The CDR3 nucleotides are TGTGCCAGCAGCTTATTTGGGGGGGAGGGCTACACCTTC. It specifies CASSLFGGEGYTF.

This clone was observed a handful of times. This chain links TRBV7-9 with TRBJ2-3; D remains unclear. V was shortened by 1 base and J by 3 bases, with 8 bases between the two germline ends. This CDR3 is built from 14 residues. Germline lookup yields CDR1 SEHNR and CDR2 FQNEAQ (reference sequence). The CDR3 loop reads CASSLDSATDTQYF. The DNA for the CDR3 is TGTGCCAGCAGCTTAGACTCAGCGACAGATACGCAGTATTTT.

The rearrangement uses TRBV11-2 and TRBJ2-5, with a possible D match to TRBD2 (6 bases). V was trimmed by 5 bases and J by 3 bases, leaving 22 bases between them. There are 17 residues in the CDR3. Looked up from germline, CDR1 is SGHAT and CDR2 is FQNNGV. The CDR3, as DNA: TGTGCCAGCAGCCTAACTCATATGTACGGGGGAGAAGAGACCCAGTACTTC. Its translation is CASSLTHMYGGEETQYF.

V is TRBV10-3 and J is TRBJ1-2; D not certain. V was shortened by 10 bases and J by 4 bases, with 13 bases between the two germline ends. Germline loops: CDR1 ENHRY, CDR2 SYGVKD. The CDR3 sequence is 12 residues long. The CDR3 nucleotides are TGTGCCACCCAGCGGGGTACCTATGGCTACACCTTC. Amino acids: CATQRGTYGYTF.

This clone was detected only a few times. This CDR3 is also generated by other DNA sequences in the sample. The CDR3 DNA reads TGTGCCAGCAGTCCCGGGACACCGAACACCGGGGAGCTGTTTTTT. It yields the protein CASSPGTPNTGELFF. V is TRBV28 and J is TRBJ2-2; TRBD1 might be the D (6 bases). The CDR3 totals 15 residues. Germline CDR1 is MDHEN and CDR2 is SYDVKM. V lost 5 bases, J lost 0 bases, and 10 bases lay in between.

The chain joins TRBV13 to TRBJ2-5, with D uncertain. Germline lookup yields CDR1 PRHDT and CDR2 FYEKMQ (reference sequence). The length of the CDR3 is 19 residues. V was clipped by 4 bases and J by 3 bases, with 27 bases between them. CDR3 protein: CASSSPLKWRKLEKETQYF. CDR3 sequence (DNA): TGTGCCAGCAGCTCCCCGTTAAAATGGCGGAAACTTGAAAAAGAGACCCAGTACTTC.

The chain couples TRBV2 to TRBJ1-3, with a tentative D call TRBD1 (6 bases). The CDR3 runs to 16 residues. Trimming removed 4 bases at V and 0 bases at J, with 13 bases between. Germline CDR1 reads SNHLY; CDR2 reads FYNNEI. CDR3 in DNA: TGTGCCAGCAGTGGGGGCAGGGGTAACTCTGGAAACACCATATATTTT. Translating it yields CASSGGRGNSGNTIYF.

The chain recombines TRBV9 with TRBJ1-2; D is uncertain. V gave up 0 bases and J gave up 4 bases, with 13 bases separating them. Germline V gene data show CDR1 as SGDLS and CDR2 as YYNGEE. The CDR3 has 15 amino acids. CDR3: CASSVATAGFYGYTF. In DNA, the CDR3 is TGTGCCAGCAGCGTAGCTACGGCGGGGTTCTATGGCTACACCTTC.

The chain joins TRBV11-2 to TRBJ2-2; no reliable D call. CDR3 length equals 12 residues. Trimming pared 3 bases from V and 6 bases from J, leaving 5 bases between. In germline, CDR1 is SGHAT, CDR2 FQNNGV. The CDR3 protein is CASSFQSGELFF. CDR3 nucleotide sequence: TGTGCCAGCAGCTTTCAGTCCGGGGAGCTGTTTTTT. Together with reference TRBV11-2 and TRBJ2-2, the CDR3 gives the full variable domain: EAGVAQSPRYKIIEKRQSVAFWCNPISGHATLYWYQQILGQGPKLLIQFQNNGVVDDSQLPKDRFSAERLKGVDSTLKIQPAKLEDSAVYLCASSFQSGELFFGEGSRLTVL.

The CDR3 loop is CAISEGGIGYTF. CDR3 DNA: TGTGCCATCAGTGAGGGAGGGATAGGCTACACCTTC. V gene TRBV10-3 combines with J gene TRBJ1-2; D remains ambiguous. Germline V gene data show CDR1 as ENHRY and CDR2 as SYGVKD. The CDR3 is made up of 12 amino acids. V lost 2 bases to trimming and J lost 8 bases, with 9 bases between them.

This rearrangement joins TRBV13 to TRBJ2-5; TRBD2 agrees at 7 bases. After removal of 5 bases from V and 5 bases from J, the junction contained 11 bases not matched to a gene. This CDR3 is built from 15 residues. Germline lookup yields CDR1 PRHDT and CDR2 FYEKMQ (reference sequence). The CDR3: CASSPRGGGRETQYF. CDR3 sequence (DNA): TGTGCCAGCAGCCCTCGGGGCGGGGGTAGGGAGACCCAGTACTTC.